The T cell receptor (beta chain) under discussion was sequenced for a study of T-cell memory formation after mild COVID-19. The study's findings and limits: Cross-reactive memory appears to have joined, as suggested by some responding clones showing up in pre-infection memory. Second-wave clones peaking on day 37 lacked confirmed SARS-CoV-2 specificity.

A note on this clonotype: The antigen is unknown.

TCRdb independently ran MiXCR on the 5' RACE reads; one entry per CDR3 protein. Here the sample spans roughly 560,000 distinct CDR3 sequences, roughly 20% being singletons. The V segment lost 2 bases and the J segment 5 bases; nucleotides outside the gene matches: 4. The germline CDR1 and CDR2 sequences are SGHDT and YYEEEE. CDR3 length: 14 residues. This TCR derives from an adult woman who had mild COVID-19 (a few samples of this study predate the infection). Cell type and time point are not known. Sequences were obtained from PBMCs or a T cell subset sorted from them (not recorded which). The rearrangement links TRBV5-6 to TRBJ2-5, with 9 positions matching TRBD1. The CDR3 protein is CASSFRDRVETQYF. The CDR3, as DNA: TGTGCCAGCAGCTTCCGGGACAGGGTGGAGACCCAGTACTTC.